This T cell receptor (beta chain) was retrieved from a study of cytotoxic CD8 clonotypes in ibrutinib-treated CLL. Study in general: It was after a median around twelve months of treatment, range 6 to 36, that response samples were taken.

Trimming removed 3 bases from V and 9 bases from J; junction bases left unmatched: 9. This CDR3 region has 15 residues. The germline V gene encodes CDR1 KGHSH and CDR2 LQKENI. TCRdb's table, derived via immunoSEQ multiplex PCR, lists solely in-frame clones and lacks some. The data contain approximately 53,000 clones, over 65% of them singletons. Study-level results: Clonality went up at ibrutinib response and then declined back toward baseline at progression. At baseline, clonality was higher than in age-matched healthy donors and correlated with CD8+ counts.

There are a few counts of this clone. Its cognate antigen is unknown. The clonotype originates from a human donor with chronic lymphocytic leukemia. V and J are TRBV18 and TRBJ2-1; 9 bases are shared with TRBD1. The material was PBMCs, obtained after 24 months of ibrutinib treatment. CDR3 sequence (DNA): TGTGCCAGCTCACCCGGGACAGGGTCGCCGGGTGAGCAGTTCTTC. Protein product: CASSPGTGSPGEQFF.